These 19 T cell receptor beta chains share one sample of origin, sequenced in a study of CD8 T cells in Susac syndrome. A quantity of about 0.5 to 1 ug RNA underwent reverse transcription using random hexamers. From the immunoSEQ multiplex PCR reads, TCRdb called clonotypes with MiXCR, one entry per CDR3 protein. The table lists about 300,000 distinct CDR3 sequences, around 85% of them singletons. Specimen: CD8+ T cells from PBMCs. The receptors stem from a human donor with multiple sclerosis.

The rearrangement links TRBV19 to TRBJ1-1; TRBD1 matches 8 bases. V lost 7 bases and J lost 3; bases outside the gene matches: 1. This CDR3 is 12 amino acids long. Germline lookup yields CDR1 LNHDA and CDR2 SQIVND (reference sequence). This CDR3 reads CASKTGDTEAFF. For the CDR3, the DNA is TGTGCCAGTAAGACAGGGGACACTGAAGCTTTCTTT.

V and J are TRBV2 and TRBJ2-1; D is uncertain. The CDR3 loop spans 15 amino acids. V gave up 0 bases and J gave up 3 bases, with 9 bases separating them. Per the germline V gene, CDR1 is SNHLY and CDR2 is FYNNEI. CDR3 sequence: CASSEARIFYNEQFF. The CDR3 DNA reads TGTGCCAGCAGTGAAGCGCGAATCTTCTACAATGAGCAGTTCTTC. The full variable domain, rest sourced from reference TRBV2 and TRBJ2-1, is EPEVTQTPSHQVTQMGQEVILRCVPISNHLYFYWYRQILGQKVEFLVSFYNNEISEKSEIFDDQFSVERPDGSNFTLKIRSTKLEDSAMYFCASSEARIFYNEQFFGPGTRLTVL.

CDR3 DNA: TGTGCCAGCAGCCACAGGACAGGGGTAGGCCAGTACTTC. Encoded protein: CASSHRTGVGQYF. This chain connects TRBV28 to TRBJ2-4; 9 nucleotides align to TRBD1. This CDR3 has 13 amino acids. The V segment lost 6 bases and the J segment 13 bases; nucleotides outside the gene matches: 10. The germline gives CDR1 MDHEN, CDR2 SYDVKM. Supplemented by reference TRBV28 and TRBJ2-4, the full variable domain reads DVKVTQSSRYLVKRTGEKVFLECVQDMDHENMFWYRQDPGLGLRLIYFSYDVKMKEKGDIPEGYSVSREKKERFSLILESASTNQTSMYLCASSHRTGVGQYFGAGTRLSVL.

This clonotype was detected a few times. The chain employs TRBV20-1 and TRBJ2-3; D may be TRBD1 or TRBD2 (6 bases each). Per germline, CDR1 DFQATT and CDR2 SNEGSKA (reference sequence). V was shortened by 1 base and J by 2 bases, with 13 bases between the two germline ends. The CDR3 totals 15 residues. The CDR3 DNA follows: TGCAGTGCTAGAGTATTGAGGGGGGACACAGATACGCAGTATTTT. Its translation: CSARVLRGDTDTQYF.

V is TRBV14 and J is TRBJ1-3; D uncertain. V was trimmed by 8 bases and J by 4 bases, leaving 12 bases between them. CDR3 length equals 13 residues. Per the germline V gene, CDR1 is SGHDN and CDR2 is FVKESK. CDR3 residues: CASRAVSGNTIYF. CDR3 bases: TGTGCCAGCCGGGCCGTCTCGGGAAACACCATATATTTT.

Notes on this clonotype: The junction shows a germline mismatch at one end, possibly a read error. This chain joins TRBV12-5 and TRBJ1-2, with TRBD1 matching over 8 bases. The CDR3 totals 15 residues. Germline CDR1 LGHNT, CDR2 FRNRAP. The CDR3 bases are TGTGCTAATGGTTTGACGGGACAGGATCCCTATGGCTACACCTTC. It is translated as CANGLTGQDPYGYTF.

This clonotype was detected a few times. CDR3 region: CASQGTGGTQYF. The CDR3 DNA follows: TGTGCCAGCCAAGGGACAGGGGGGACCCAGTACTTC. The chain couples TRBV6-5 to TRBJ2-5, with 11 nucleotides matching TRBD1. The CDR3 runs to 12 residues. Germline V lookup: CDR1 MNHEY, CDR2 SVGAGI. The ends lost 8 bases at V and 7 bases at J; junction bases unmatched: 3.

In nucleotides, the CDR3 is TGTGCCAGCAGCTTGGCCGGGCAGGGGGCCGACAATGAGCAGTTCTTC. Translating gives CASSLAGQGADNEQFF. The chain has TRBV5-4 and TRBJ2-1, with 8 bases that match TRBD1. The CDR3 is 16 residues long. The V and J ends lost 0 bases and 5 bases, in that order; junction bases with no gene match: 7. CDR1 and CDR2 from the germline V gene are SGHNT and YYREEE (reference sequence).

This chain's CDR3 is CASFSGRGLPEAFF. In DNA form, the CDR3 reads TGCGCCAGCTTTTCGGGCAGGGGGCTTCCTGAAGCTTTCTTT. V is TRBV10-2 and J is TRBJ1-1; TRBD1 matches at 8 bases. Germline trimming cut 8 bases from V and 6 bases from J; bases unmatched to any gene: 11. Germline V gene lookup returns CDR1 WSHSY and CDR2 SAAADI. The CDR3 length is 14 residues.

In nucleotides, the CDR3 is TGTGCCAGCAGCTTCTCAAACACCATATATTTT. This translates into CASSFSNTIYF. V and J are TRBV7-9 and TRBJ1-3; no reliable D call. CDR1 is SEHNR and CDR2 is FQNEAQ in the germline V gene (reference sequence). Between the trimmed V and J ends, which lost 3 bases and 6 bases, there was a span of 3 bases. CDR3 length equals 11 residues.

This chain links TRBV7-2 with TRBJ2-6, with 9 bases matching TRBD2. Looked up from germline, CDR1 is SGHTA and CDR2 is FQGNSA. V shed 6 bases, J shed 1 base, and the junction held 4 bases outside the gene matches. This CDR3 has 16 residues. In DNA form, the CDR3 reads TGTGCCAGCAGGATAGCGGGAGTTTCTGGGGCCAACGTCCTGACTTTC. Translating gives CASRIAGVSGANVLTF.

The sample holds one count of this clonotype. The rearrangement links TRBV14 to TRBJ1-1; maybe TRBD1 (5 bases). Germline loops: CDR1 SGHDN, CDR2 FVKESK. Trimming cost V 3 bases and J 6 bases, with 29 bases left between them. The CDR3 is made up of 19 amino acids. The chain's CDR3 is CASSHFRGYLDKVNPEAFF. CDR3 in DNA: TGTGCCAGCAGCCATTTTCGGGGGTACCTAGACAAAGTGAATCCTGAAGCTTTCTTT.

The J gene is TRBJ2-1, the V gene TRBV19; D gene uncertain. This CDR3 has 18 amino acids. The germline V and J ends were trimmed by 3 bases and 0 bases, with 18 bases remaining between them. Germline CDR1 is LNHDA and CDR2 is SQIVND (reference sequence). Written as DNA, the CDR3 is TGTGCCAGTAGTATTTCTTCGGGCATACCTCGCTCCTACAATGAGCAGTTCTTC. It specifies CASSISSGIPRSYNEQFF.

The chain uses TRBV5-6 and TRBJ2-1; perhaps TRBD1 as D (5 bases). The V end was cut by 0 bases, the J end by 8 bases, with 12 bases between. Germline CDR1 SGHDT, CDR2 YYEEEE. The CDR3 is 14 amino acids. CDR3 loop: CASSLGLTVDEQFF. In nucleotides, the CDR3 is TGTGCCAGCAGCTTGGGCCTGACAGTGGATGAGCAGTTCTTC.

This clonotype was seen a single time. The chain recombines TRBV11-2 with TRBJ2-1; no definite D call. The germline gives CDR1 SGHAT, CDR2 FQNNGV. The length of the CDR3 is 15 residues. Trimming took off 1 base at V and 5 bases at J, with 12 bases between the two ends. CDR3 DNA: TGTGCCAGCAGCTTAGCTCTCGACTGGAACAATGAGCAGTTCTTC. Protein product: CASSLALDWNNEQFF.

This chain connects TRBV28 to TRBJ2-5; 8 bases agree with TRBD2. Trimming at V came to 5 bases and at J to 4 bases, leaving 12 bases not matched to a gene. The length of the CDR3 is 16 residues. CDR1 and CDR2 from the germline V gene are MDHEN and SYDVKM. CDR3 DNA sequence: TGTGCCAGCAGTCCCACCGGGACTAGAATCGGAGAGACCCAGTACTTC. Its protein product is CASSPTGTRIGETQYF.

This chain connects TRBV30 to TRBJ2-7; 7 bases line up with TRBD2. Germline values: CDR1 GTSNPN, CDR2 SVGIG (reference sequence). The CDR3 is 21 amino acids. The V and J ends lost 4 bases and 2 bases, in that order; junction bases with no gene match: 29. CDR3 nucleotides: TGTGCCTGGACCGGGCTGGGTCAGTCCAGTTCTGGGGGGGGGATCGCCTACGAGCAGTACTTC. Translating gives CAWTGLGQSSSGGGIAYEQYF.

This chain connects TRBV5-1 to TRBJ2-5; 7 bases match TRBD2. The CDR3 length is 18 residues. Trimming cost V 0 bases and J 1 base; bases outside gene matches: 12. Germline CDR1 is SGHRS and CDR2 is YFSETQ. The CDR3 loop is CASSLAAAGAGVQETQYF. CDR3 nucleotide sequence: TGCGCCAGCAGCTTGGCCGCGGCGGGAGCTGGGGTCCAAGAGACCCAGTACTTC.

V usage is TRBV4-1 and J usage is TRBJ2-5, with 9 positions matching TRBD2. CDR1 is MGHRA, CDR2 YSYEKL, per germline. The J segment lost 5 bases and the V segment lost 3 bases, leaving 10 bases of the junction unmatched. This CDR3 contains 16 residues. The CDR3 region is CASSHGRLAAPETQYF. The CDR3 coding sequence is TGCGCCAGCAGCCACGGTAGACTAGCGGCACCGGAGACCCAGTACTTC.